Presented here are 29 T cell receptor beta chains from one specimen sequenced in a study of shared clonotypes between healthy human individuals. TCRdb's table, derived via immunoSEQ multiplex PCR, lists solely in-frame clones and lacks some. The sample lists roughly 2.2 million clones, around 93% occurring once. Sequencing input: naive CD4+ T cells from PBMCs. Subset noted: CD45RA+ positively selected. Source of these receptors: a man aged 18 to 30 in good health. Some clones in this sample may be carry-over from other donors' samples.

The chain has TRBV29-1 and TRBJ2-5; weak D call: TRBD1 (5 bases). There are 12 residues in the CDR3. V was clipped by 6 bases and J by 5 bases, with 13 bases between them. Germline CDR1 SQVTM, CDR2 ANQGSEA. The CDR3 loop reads CSVPQGRETQYF. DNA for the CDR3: TGCAGCGTACCCCAGGGCAGGGAGACCCAGTACTTC.

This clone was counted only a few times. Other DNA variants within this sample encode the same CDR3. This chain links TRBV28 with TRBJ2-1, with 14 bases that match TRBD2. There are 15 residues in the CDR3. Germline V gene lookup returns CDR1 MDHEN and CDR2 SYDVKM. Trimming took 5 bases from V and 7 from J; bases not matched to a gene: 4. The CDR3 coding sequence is TGTGCCAGCAGTCCCGGGACTAGCGGGAGTAATGAGCAGTTCTTC. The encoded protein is CASSPGTSGSNEQFF.

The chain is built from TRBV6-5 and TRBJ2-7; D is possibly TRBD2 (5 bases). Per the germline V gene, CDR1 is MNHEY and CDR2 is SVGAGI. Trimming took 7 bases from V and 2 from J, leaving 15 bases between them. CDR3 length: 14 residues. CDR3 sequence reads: CASNQHGITYEQYF. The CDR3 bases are TGTGCCAGCAATCAACACGGGATTACCTACGAGCAGTACTTC.

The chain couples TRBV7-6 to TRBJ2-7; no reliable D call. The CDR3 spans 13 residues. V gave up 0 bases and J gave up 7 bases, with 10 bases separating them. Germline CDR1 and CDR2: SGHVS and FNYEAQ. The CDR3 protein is CASSLASLGEQYF. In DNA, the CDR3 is TGTGCCAGCAGCTTAGCCTCCCTTGGAGAGCAGTACTTC.

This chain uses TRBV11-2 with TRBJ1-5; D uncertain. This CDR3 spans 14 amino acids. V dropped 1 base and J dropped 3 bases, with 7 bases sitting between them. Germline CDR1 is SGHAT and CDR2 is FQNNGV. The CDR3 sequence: CASSLVGPNQPQHF. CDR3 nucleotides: TGTGCCAGCAGCTTAGTAGGACCCAATCAGCCCCAGCATTTT.

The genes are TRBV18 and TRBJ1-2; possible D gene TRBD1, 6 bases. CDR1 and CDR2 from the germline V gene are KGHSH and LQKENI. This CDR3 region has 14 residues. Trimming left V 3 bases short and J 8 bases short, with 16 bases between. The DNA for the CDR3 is TGTGCCAGCTCACCGGGGTTGGGGGCGCCCGGCTACACCTTC. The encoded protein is CASSPGLGAPGYTF. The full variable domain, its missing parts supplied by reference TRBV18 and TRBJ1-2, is NAGVMQNPRHLVRRRGQEARLRCSPMKGHSHVYWYRQLPEEGLKFMVYLQKENIIDESGMPKERFSAEFPKEGPSILRIQQVVRGDSAAYFCASSPGLGAPGYTFGSGTRLTVV.

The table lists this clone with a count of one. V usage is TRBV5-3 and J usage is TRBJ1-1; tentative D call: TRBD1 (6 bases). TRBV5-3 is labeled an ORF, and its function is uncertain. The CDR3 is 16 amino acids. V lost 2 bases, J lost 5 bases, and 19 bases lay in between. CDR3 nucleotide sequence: TGTGCCAGAAGCTTTGTCCTTCAGGGGTTCGGGACTGAAGCTTTCTTT. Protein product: CARSFVLQGFGTEAFF.

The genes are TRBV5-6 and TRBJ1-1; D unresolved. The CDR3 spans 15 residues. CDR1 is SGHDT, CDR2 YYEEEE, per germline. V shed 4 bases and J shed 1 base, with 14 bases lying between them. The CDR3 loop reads CASSPRLGGNTEAFF. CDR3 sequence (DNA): TGTGCCAGCAGCCCTCGGTTGGGTGGGAACACTGAAGCTTTCTTT.

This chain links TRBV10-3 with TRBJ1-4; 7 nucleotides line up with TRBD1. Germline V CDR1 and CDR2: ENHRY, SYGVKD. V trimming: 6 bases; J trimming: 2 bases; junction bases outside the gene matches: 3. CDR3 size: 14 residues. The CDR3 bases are TGTGCCATCAGCAGGACAGGTACTAATGAAAAACTGTTTTTT. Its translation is CAISRTGTNEKLFF.

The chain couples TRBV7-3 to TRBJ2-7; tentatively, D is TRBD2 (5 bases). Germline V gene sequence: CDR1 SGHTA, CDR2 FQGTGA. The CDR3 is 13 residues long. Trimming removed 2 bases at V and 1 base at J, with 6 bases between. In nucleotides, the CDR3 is TGTGCCAGCAGCTTAGAGCGGTCCTACGAGCAGTACTTC. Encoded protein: CASSLERSYEQYF.

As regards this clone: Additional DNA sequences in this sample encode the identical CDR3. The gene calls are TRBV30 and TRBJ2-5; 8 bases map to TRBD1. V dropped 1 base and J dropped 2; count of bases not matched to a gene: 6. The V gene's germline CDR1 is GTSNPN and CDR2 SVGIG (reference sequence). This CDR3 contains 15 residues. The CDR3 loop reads CAWSALGTGQETQYF. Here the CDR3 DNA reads TGTGCCTGGAGTGCCTTGGGGACAGGACAAGAGACCCAGTACTTC.

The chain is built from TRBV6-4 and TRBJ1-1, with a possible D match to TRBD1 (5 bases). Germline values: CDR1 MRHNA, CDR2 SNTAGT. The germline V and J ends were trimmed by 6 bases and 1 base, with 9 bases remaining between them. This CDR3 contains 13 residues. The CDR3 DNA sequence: TGTGCCAGCAGCACCGACAGGAACACTGAAGCTTTCTTT. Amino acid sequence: CASSTDRNTEAFF.

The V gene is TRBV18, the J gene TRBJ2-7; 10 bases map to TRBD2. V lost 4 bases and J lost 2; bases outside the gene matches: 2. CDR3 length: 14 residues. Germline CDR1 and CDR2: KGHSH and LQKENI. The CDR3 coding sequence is TGTGCCAGCTCACGAAGCGGGAGGGCCTACGAGCAGTACTTC. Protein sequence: CASSRSGRAYEQYF.

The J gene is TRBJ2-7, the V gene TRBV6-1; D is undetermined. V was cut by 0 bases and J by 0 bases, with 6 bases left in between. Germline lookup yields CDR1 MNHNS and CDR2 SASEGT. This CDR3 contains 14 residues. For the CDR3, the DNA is TGTGCCAGCAGTGAAGCGTGGGGCTCCTACGAGCAGTACTTC. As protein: CASSEAWGSYEQYF.

CDR3 nucleotide sequence: TGTGCCAGCAGTTTGTCCCGGGACACAAACATTCAGTACTTC. Amino acid sequence: CASSLSRDTNIQYF. The gene calls are TRBV27 and TRBJ2-4, with a tentative D call TRBD1 (6 bases). Trimming removed 3 bases at V and 6 bases at J, with 12 bases between. CDR1 and CDR2 (germline): MNHEY, SMNVEV (reference sequence). The CDR3 has 14 amino acids.

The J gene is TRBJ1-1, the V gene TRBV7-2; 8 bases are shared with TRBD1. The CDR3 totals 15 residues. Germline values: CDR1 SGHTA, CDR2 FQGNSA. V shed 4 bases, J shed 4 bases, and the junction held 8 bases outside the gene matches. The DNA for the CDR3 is TGTGCCAGCAGCTACCCCGACAGGGGAAGCACTGAAGCTTTCTTT. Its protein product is CASSYPDRGSTEAFF.

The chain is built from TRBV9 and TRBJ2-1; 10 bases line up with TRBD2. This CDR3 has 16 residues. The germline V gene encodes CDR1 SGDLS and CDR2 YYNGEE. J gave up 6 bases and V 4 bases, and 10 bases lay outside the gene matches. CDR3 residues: CASSLPLAGALNEQFF. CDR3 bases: TGTGCCAGCAGCCTCCCGCTAGCGGGAGCGCTCAATGAGCAGTTCTTC.

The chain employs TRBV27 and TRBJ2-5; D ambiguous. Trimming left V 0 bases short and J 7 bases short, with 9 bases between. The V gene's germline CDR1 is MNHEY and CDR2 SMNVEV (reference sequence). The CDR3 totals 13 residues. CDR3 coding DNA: TGTGCCAGCAGTTTATCGTCCATGGGGACCCAGTACTTC. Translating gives CASSLSSMGTQYF.

CDR3 protein: CASSLWGAEAFF. DNA for the CDR3: TGTGCCAGCAGTTTATGGGGTGCTGAAGCTTTCTTT. This rearrangement joins TRBV28 to TRBJ1-1, with unresolved D. Germline V gene sequence: CDR1 MDHEN, CDR2 SYDVKM. Trimming stripped 0 bases from V and 6 bases from J, with 5 bases between. CDR3 size: 12 residues. Filled out from reference TRBV28 and TRBJ1-1, the complete variable domain reads DVKVTQSSRYLVKRTGEKVFLECVQDMDHENMFWYRQDPGLGLRLIYFSYDVKMKEKGDIPEGYSVSREKKERFSLILESASTNQTSMYLCASSLWGAEAFFGQGTRLTVV.

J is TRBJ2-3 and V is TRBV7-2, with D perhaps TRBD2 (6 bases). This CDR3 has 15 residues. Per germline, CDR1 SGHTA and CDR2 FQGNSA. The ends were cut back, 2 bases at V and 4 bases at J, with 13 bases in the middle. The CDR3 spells CASSLRRDSADTQYF. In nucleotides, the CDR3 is TGTGCCAGCAGCTTAAGGCGGGACTCGGCAGATACGCAGTATTTT.

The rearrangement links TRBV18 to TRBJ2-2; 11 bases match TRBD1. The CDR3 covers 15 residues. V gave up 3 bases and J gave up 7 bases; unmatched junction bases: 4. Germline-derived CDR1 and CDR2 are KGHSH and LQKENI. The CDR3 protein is CASSPGQGANGELFF. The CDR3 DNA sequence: TGTGCCAGCTCACCCGGACAGGGGGCGAACGGGGAGCTGTTTTTT.

CDR3: CASSQPRLAGEEGTQYF. The CDR3 region has the DNA TGCGCCAGCAGCCAGCCCCGACTAGCGGGAGAGGAAGGGACCCAGTACTTC. This chain joins TRBV4-1 and TRBJ2-5; 12 nucleotides agree with TRBD2. Germline CDR1 and CDR2: MGHRA and YSYEKL. The CDR3 extends over 17 amino acids. V lost 3 bases, J lost 7 bases, and 12 bases stayed unmatched.

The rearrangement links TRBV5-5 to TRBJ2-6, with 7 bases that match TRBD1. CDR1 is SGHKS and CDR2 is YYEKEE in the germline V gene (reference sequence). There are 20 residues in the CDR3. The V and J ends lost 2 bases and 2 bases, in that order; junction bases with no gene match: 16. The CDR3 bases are TGTGCCAGCAGCTTCTTCCCCGCCAGACAGGGACGCCCTGGGGCCAACGTCCTGACTTTC. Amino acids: CASSFFPARQGRPGANVLTF.

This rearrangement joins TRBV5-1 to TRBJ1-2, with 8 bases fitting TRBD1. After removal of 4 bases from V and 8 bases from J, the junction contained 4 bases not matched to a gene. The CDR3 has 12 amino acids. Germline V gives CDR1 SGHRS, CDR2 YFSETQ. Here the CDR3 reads CASSTGQGGYTF. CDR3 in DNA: TGCGCCAGCAGCACCGGACAGGGCGGCTACACCTTC.

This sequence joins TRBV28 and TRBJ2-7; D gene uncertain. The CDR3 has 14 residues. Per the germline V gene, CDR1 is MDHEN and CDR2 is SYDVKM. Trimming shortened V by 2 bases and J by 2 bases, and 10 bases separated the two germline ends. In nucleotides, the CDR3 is TGTGCCAGCAGTTTAGGGTGGGGTACCTACGAGCAGTACTTC. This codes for CASSLGWGTYEQYF.

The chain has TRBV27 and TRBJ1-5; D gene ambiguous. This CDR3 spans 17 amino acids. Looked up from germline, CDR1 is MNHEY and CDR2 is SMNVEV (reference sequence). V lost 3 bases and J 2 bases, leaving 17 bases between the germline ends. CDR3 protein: CASSFDRPERGNQPQHF. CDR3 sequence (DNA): TGTGCCAGCAGTTTCGATCGCCCCGAACGGGGCAATCAGCCCCAGCATTTT.

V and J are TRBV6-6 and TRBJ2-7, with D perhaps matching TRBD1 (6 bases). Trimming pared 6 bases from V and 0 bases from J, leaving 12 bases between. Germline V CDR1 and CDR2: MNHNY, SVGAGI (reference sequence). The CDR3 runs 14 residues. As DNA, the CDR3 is TGTGCCAGCAGCCCGACAGGAAACTCCTACGAGCAGTACTTC. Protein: CASSPTGNSYEQYF.

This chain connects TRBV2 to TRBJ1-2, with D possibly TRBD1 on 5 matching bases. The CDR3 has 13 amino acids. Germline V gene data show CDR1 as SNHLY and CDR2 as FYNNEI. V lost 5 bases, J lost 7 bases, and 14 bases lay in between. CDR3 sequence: CASSSERGSGYTF. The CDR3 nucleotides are TGTGCCAGCAGTAGTGAGAGGGGCTCTGGCTACACCTTC.

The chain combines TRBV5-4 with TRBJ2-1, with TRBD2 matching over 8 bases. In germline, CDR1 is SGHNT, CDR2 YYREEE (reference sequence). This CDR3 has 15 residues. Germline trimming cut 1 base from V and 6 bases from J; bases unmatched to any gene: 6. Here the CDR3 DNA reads TGTGCCAGCAGCTTGAGCGGGAGAATAGGCAATGAGCAGTTCTTC. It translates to CASSLSGRIGNEQFF.